One sample yielded the 17 T cell receptor beta chains listed below, sequenced in a study of CD8 T cells in Susac syndrome (dated by TCRdb to between 2018 and 2021). Libraries were prepared through the immunoSEQ multiplex PCR assay. RNA was extracted using the RNeasy kit, and about 0.45 to 1 ug of the RNA was reverse transcribed with random hexamers. TCRdb's own reprocessing of the public reads used fastp at Q25 and MiXCR and kept productive beta chains. Duplicate CDR3 protein sequences are folded into a single record with the most common DNA and genes. For this sample the table gives fewer than 200,000 distinct CDR3 sequences, of which 93% were detected only once. Around 0.096% of the sample lies in the top ten. The sequenced sample consisted of CD4+ T cells from PBMCs. Receptors originate from a human donor in good health.

V usage is TRBV28 and J usage is TRBJ2-2; 9 bases are shared with TRBD1. The trim removed 0 bases at V and 5 bases at J, leaving 1 base unmatched. This CDR3 is built from 15 residues. Germline CDR1 reads MDHEN; CDR2 reads SYDVKM. Written as DNA, the CDR3 is TGTGCCAGCAGTTTATGGGACAGGGGTACCGGGGAGCTGTTTTTT. Translated: CASSLWDRGTGELFF.

V is TRBV24-1 and J is TRBJ2-1, with D possibly matching TRBD1 (6 bases). V was trimmed by 2 bases and J by 0 bases, leaving 10 bases between them. The CDR3 has 16 residues. Per the germline V gene, CDR1 is KGHDR and CDR2 is SFDVKD. For the CDR3, the DNA is TGTGCCACCAGTGATTCCTGGGACACCTCCTACAATGAGCAGTTCTTC. As protein: CATSDSWDTSYNEQFF.

The chain employs TRBV30 and TRBJ1-3; no definite D call. There are 14 residues in the CDR3. The germline CDR1 and CDR2 sequences are GTSNPN and SVGIG (reference sequence). Trimming left V 4 bases short and J 3 bases short, with 13 bases between. Here the CDR3 reads CAWNPRSLGNTIYF. The DNA of the CDR3 is TGTGCCTGGAACCCAAGAAGTCTTGGAAACACCATATATTTT.

This chain links TRBV18 with TRBJ1-1, with a tentative D call TRBD1 (6 bases). This CDR3 is 15 amino acids long. V was shortened by 1 base and J by 1 base, with 10 bases between the two germline ends. Per the germline V gene, CDR1 is KGHSH and CDR2 is LQKENI. The CDR3 DNA reads as TGTGCCAGCTCACCACAAACAGGGCGGAACACTGAAGCTTTCTTT. As protein: CASSPQTGRNTEAFF.

The V gene is TRBV5-4, the J gene TRBJ2-1; 7 positions match TRBD2. This CDR3 has 13 residues. In germline, CDR1 is SGHNT, CDR2 YYREEE (reference sequence). V lost 4 bases and J lost 10; bases outside the gene matches: 8. CDR3 DNA sequence: TGTGCCAGCAGCCAGGCTTCAGCGGGGGAGCAGTTCTTC. Amino acid sequence: CASSQASAGEQFF.

This clonotype was detected once. The J gene is TRBJ1-5, the V gene TRBV29-1; 11 positions match TRBD1. Germline CDR1 is SQVTM and CDR2 is ANQGSEA. The CDR3 consists of 14 residues. The V segment lost 5 bases and the J segment 5 bases; nucleotides outside the gene matches: 5. The chain's CDR3 is CSVRTGGQDQPQHF. CDR3 DNA: TGCAGCGTTCGGACAGGGGGCCAGGATCAGCCCCAGCATTTT.

This chain uses TRBV6-4 with TRBJ2-5; 10 nucleotides line up with TRBD1. Germline loops: CDR1 MRHNA, CDR2 SNTAGT. Trimming took 6 bases from V and 4 from J; bases not matched to a gene: 8. CDR3 length: 15 residues. CDR3: CASSPGTGVTETQYF. In DNA form, the CDR3 reads TGTGCCAGCAGCCCCGGGACAGGGGTAACAGAGACCCAGTACTTC.

This chain uses TRBV3-1 with TRBJ2-6; D gene ambiguous. The V end lost 6 bases, the J end lost 2 bases, and 11 bases lay between the germline ends. The V gene's germline CDR1 is LGHDT and CDR2 YNNKEL (reference sequence). The CDR3 is made up of 15 amino acids. CDR3 sequence: CASSPNIPGANVLTF. For the CDR3, the DNA is TGTGCCAGCAGTCCTAACATACCTGGGGCCAACGTCCTGACTTTC.

The chain uses TRBV28 and TRBJ1-2; 9 bases map to TRBD1. J lost 5 bases, V lost 2 bases, and 12 bases had no gene match. This CDR3 has 17 residues. CDR1 is MDHEN and CDR2 is SYDVKM in the germline V gene. The DNA of the CDR3 is TGTGCCAGCAGTTTAAGGCCCCAACAGGGGGCAATGTATGGCTACACCTTC. Translating gives CASSLRPQQGAMYGYTF.

The J gene is TRBJ2-7, the V gene TRBV6-4; 10 bases line up with TRBD1. This CDR3 contains 16 residues. Germline values: CDR1 MRHNA, CDR2 SNTAGT. Germline trimming cut 0 bases from V and 5 bases from J; bases unmatched to any gene: 7. Written as DNA, the CDR3 is TGTGCCAGCAGTGACTCTCAGGGGACAGGGGTCGACGAGCAGTACGTC. This gives the protein CASSDSQGTGVDEQYV.

The CDR3 DNA sequence: TGTGCCAGCAGCTTCCGGATGGTTGGCACTGAAGCTTTCTTT. The encoded protein is CASSFRMVGTEAFF. The chain combines TRBV7-2 with TRBJ1-1; D unclear. This CDR3 comprises 14 residues. Deletions cut 3 bases from V and 4 bases from J, with 12 bases between. Germline V gives CDR1 SGHTA, CDR2 FQGNSA.

This chain uses TRBV6-5 with TRBJ1-4; unclear D gene. Germline-derived CDR1 and CDR2 are MNHEY and SVGAGI. Trimming cost V 3 bases and J 7 bases, with 15 bases left between them. This CDR3 is 15 amino acids long. The CDR3 bases are TGTGCCAGCAGTTATACCCCCTCCATAGGTGAAAAACTGTTTTTT. It codes for CASSYTPSIGEKLFF.

The chain combines TRBV5-1 with TRBJ1-1; no clear D. CDR3 size: 16 residues. V lost 0 bases and J lost 0, with 12 bases in between. From germline, CDR1 is SGHRS and CDR2 YFSETQ. CDR3 amino acids: CASSLGLMEVNTEAFF. CDR3 coding DNA: TGCGCCAGCAGCTTGGGTTTGATGGAGGTGAACACTGAAGCTTTCTTT.

The chain's CDR3 is CASSDGTSVLNEQFF. The CDR3 DNA reads as TGTGCCAGCAGTGACGGTACTAGCGTTCTCAATGAGCAGTTCTTC. The chain carries TRBV6-4 and TRBJ2-1, with 7 bases identical to TRBD2. CDR1 and CDR2 (germline): MRHNA, SNTAGT. This CDR3 has 15 residues. V trimming: 2 bases; J trimming: 6 bases; junction bases outside the gene matches: 7.

This clonotype came up once. The chain couples TRBV12-3 or TRBV12-4 to TRBJ1-5; D perhaps matches TRBD1 (5 bases). This CDR3 contains 18 residues. V lost 5 bases and J 6 bases, leaving 26 bases between the germline ends. The chain's CDR3 is CASSPDGGLGDFGQPQHF. As DNA, the CDR3 is TGTGCCAGCAGTCCAGATGGGGGTTTGGGGGATTTTGGTCAGCCCCAGCATTTT.

The chain joins TRBV7-9 to TRBJ2-3; D gene uncertain. The CDR3 consists of 16 residues. Per the germline V gene, CDR1 is SEHNR and CDR2 is FQNEAQ (reference sequence). V was cut by 5 bases and J by 6 bases, with 21 bases left in between. The CDR3 DNA reads TGTGCCAGCAGCCCGAGATCTAGAGACCCGAAGGATACGCAGTATTTT. The encoded protein is CASSPRSRDPKDTQYF.

This clonotype has a single count. The rearrangement uses TRBV15 and TRBJ1-2; D remains unclear. The germline gives CDR1 LNHNV, CDR2 YYDKDF (reference sequence). The CDR3 has 15 amino acids. Trimming removed 0 bases from V and 0 bases from J, with 8 bases in between. The CDR3 reads CATSRDRQANYGYTF. The CDR3 DNA is TGTGCCACCAGCAGAGATAGACAAGCTAACTATGGCTACACCTTC.